A selection of T cell receptor beta chains follows, all from one sample in a study of human T cells and chemical hapten exposure. TCRdb processed the RACE reads anew with MiXCR; each CDR3 protein has one entry. The repertoire holds roughly 38,000 distinct CDR3 sequences, around 12% seen once, with under 7.5% in the top ten. Sequencing used whole blood, obtained in connection with sensitization to the hapten diphenylcyclopropenone (DPC). All receptors come from a woman younger than 45 with alopecia areata. Some clones in this sample may be carry-over from other donors' samples. The CDR3 runs from the conserved cysteine through the conserved F or W. A D gene is named only where the DNA matches it firmly. A clone size is listed for some rows: how often the clone was seen (once, few, many), or a class if it is expanded.

TRBJ2-1 | many | TRBV4-3 | TRBD2 | CASSPRLAGYNEQFF | TGCGCCAGCAGCCCTAGACTAGCGGGATACAATGAGCAGTTCTTC
TRBJ2-7 | many | TRBV20-1 | TRBD2 | CSAGTSGAVSYEQYF | TGCAGTGCCGGAACTAGCGGGGCCGTCTCCTACGAGCAGTACTTC
TRBJ2-1 | many | TRBV5-1 | - | CASSIGTDYNEQFF | TGCGCCAGCAGTATCGGGACGGACTACAATGAGCAGTTCTTC
TRBJ2-1 | - | TRBV20-1 | - | CSAHSGLIYNEQFF | TGCAGTGCTCACTCGGGACTGATCTACAATGAGCAGTTCTTC
TRBJ2-3 | many | TRBV15 | - | CATSRSVVDTQYF | TGTGCCACCAGCAGATCCGTTGTGGATACGCAGTATTTT
TRBJ2-5 | - | TRBV28 | - | CASSLSGGGTQYF | TGTGCCAGCAGTTTATCCGGAGGGGGGACCCAGTACTTC
TRBJ2-1 | - | TRBV29-1 | - | CSAQTNEQFF | TGCAGCGCCCAAACGAATGAGCAGTTCTTC
TRBJ2-3 | few | TRBV20-1 | TRBD1 | CSAPSRTGWTDTQYF | TGCAGTGCTCCCAGTCGGACAGGGTGGACAGATACGCAGTATTTT
TRBJ2-7 | many | TRBV5-5 | TRBD1 | CASSGGPGQGNYEQYF | TGTGCCAGCAGCGGAGGCCCGGGACAGGGGAACTACGAGCAGTACTTC
TRBJ1-5 | - | TRBV20-1 | - | CSAGTQWGNQPQHF | TGCAGTGCTGGGACACAGTGGGGCAATCAGCCCCAGCATTTT
TRBJ2-1 | - | TRBV5-1 | - | CASKDSKAVYNEQFF | TGCGCCAGCAAGGATTCCAAGGCGGTCTACAATGAGCAGTTCTTC
TRBJ2-7 | many | TRBV30 | - | CAWTPSATYEQYF | TGTGCCTGGACCCCCAGTGCTACCTACGAGCAGTACTTC
TRBJ1-2 | - | TRBV6-2/TRBV6-3 | TRBD1 | CASSEQGASGYTF | TGTGCCAGCTCGGAACAGGGGGCGAGTGGCTACACCTTC
TRBJ2-3 | many | TRBV6-4 | - | CASSERGPPSDTQYF | TGTGCCAGCAGTGAACGAGGTCCACCCTCGGATACGCAGTATTTT
TRBJ2-3 | - | TRBV28 | TRBD1 | CASIDRVDTQYF | TGTGCCAGCATCGACAGGGTTGATACGCAGTATTTT
TRBJ2-1 | many | TRBV9 | TRBD2 | CASSVSGRPYNEQFF | TGTGCCAGCAGCGTTAGCGGGAGACCCTACAATGAGCAGTTCTTC
TRBJ1-2 | many | TRBV6-6 | TRBD1 | CASSSPDRVYGYTF | TGTGCCAGCAGTTCCCCGGACAGGGTCTATGGCTACACCTTC
TRBJ1-1 | - | TRBV6-6 | TRBD1 | CASSSRTGLGTEAFF | TGTGCCAGCAGTTCGAGGACAGGGCTGGGCACTGAAGCTTTCTTT
TRBJ1-1 | many | TRBV5-1 | - | CASNGLGQGTEAFF | TGCGCCAGCAATGGGTTGGGCCAAGGGACTGAAGCTTTCTTT
TRBJ2-1 | many | TRBV11-3 | - | CASSSRVTGRDNEQFF | TGTGCCAGCAGCTCAAGGGTCACGGGGAGAGACAATGAGCAGTTCTTC
TRBJ1-4 | - | TRBV5-1 | - | CASRDSGEKLFF | TGCGCCAGCAGAGATAGTGGTGAAAAACTGTTTTTT
TRBJ2-1 | many | TRBV7-6 | TRBD2 | CASSLAPGGHNEQFF | TGTGCCAGCAGCTTAGCCCCGGGAGGACACAATGAGCAGTTCTTC
TRBJ1-1 | few | TRBV18 | - | CASSPPAVRAAFF | TGTGCCAGCTCACCACCGGCGGTAAGGGCTGCTTTCTTT
TRBJ2-5 | - | TRBV28 | TRBD2 | CASLGGRAGETQYF | TGTGCCAGCCTTGGCGGGAGGGCCGGAGAGACCCAGTACTTC
TRBJ2-7 | - | TRBV28 | - | CASTGSYEQYF | TGTGCCAGCACAGGCAGCTACGAGCAGTACTTC
TRBJ2-1 | many | TRBV18 | - | CASSLQNEQFF | TGTGCCAGCTCCCTACAGAATGAGCAGTTCTTC
TRBJ2-3 | few | TRBV20-1 | TRBD2 | CSATQPSGRTDTQYF | TGCAGTGCTACCCAACCTAGCGGGAGGACAGATACGCAGTATTTT
TRBJ2-6 | - | TRBV7-3 | - | CASSLRPGSSGANVLTF | TGTGCCAGCAGCTTAAGACCCGGTAGCTCTGGGGCCAACGTCCTGACTTTC
TRBJ2-7 | once | TRBV6-5 | - | CASSATSSNEQYF | TGTGCCAGCAGTGCTACTAGCTCCAACGAGCAGTACTTC
TRBJ1-5 | - | TRBV25-1 | - | CASSEGINQPQHF | TGTGCCAGCAGTGAGGGGATCAATCAGCCCCAGCATTTT
TRBJ1-2 | - | TRBV6-5 | - | CASGPRDGYTF | TGTGCCAGCGGGCCCAGAGACGGCTACACCTTC
TRBJ1-6 | - | TRBV2 | - | CASNPDNSPLHF | TGTGCCAGCAATCCCGATAATTCACCCCTCCACTTT
TRBJ1-2 | many | TRBV2 | - | CASSEALGGSNYGYTF | TGTGCCAGCAGTGAAGCTTTAGGGGGTAGCAACTATGGCTACACCTTC
TRBJ2-3 | - | TRBV7-2 | - | CASNPAGMRTDTQYF | TGTGCCAGCAACCCCGCCGGGATGCGCACAGATACGCAGTATTTT
TRBJ2-2 | - | TRBV27 | - | CASSFRGNTGELFF | TGTGCCAGCAGTTTCAGGGGGAACACCGGGGAGCTGTTTTTT
TRBJ2-3 | few | TRBV4-3 | TRBD1 | CASSQEVTGKMQYF | TGCGCCAGCAGCCAAGAAGTGACAGGGAAGATGCAGTATTTT
TRBJ2-7 | - | TRBV28 | - | CASSPNPSPLPYEQYF | TGTGCCAGCAGTCCCAACCCATCACCTCTCCCCTACGAGCAGTACTTC
TRBJ1-1 | many | TRBV7-6 | - | CASSLVRGKPEAFF | TGTGCCAGCAGCTTAGTTCGAGGGAAACCTGAAGCTTTCTTT
TRBJ2-6 | many | TRBV11-2 | - | CASSQYRSGANVLTF | TGTGCCAGCAGTCAATACAGGTCTGGGGCCAACGTCCTGACTTTC
TRBJ2-7 | many | TRBV5-1 | - | CASSLEGRDYEQYF | TGCGCCAGCAGCTTGGAGGGCAGGGACTACGAGCAGTACTTC
TRBJ2-1 | few | TRBV5-5 | - | CASSLYRGSSYNEQFF | TGTGCCAGCAGCCTATACCGAGGGAGCTCCTACAATGAGCAGTTCTTC
TRBJ2-1 | few | TRBV29-1 | - | CSVVSSYNEQFF | TGCAGCGTTGTAAGTTCCTACAATGAGCAGTTCTTC
TRBJ1-2 | many | TRBV29-1 | TRBD1 | CSVEVPGQAGYTF | TGCAGCGTCGAGGTCCCGGGACAGGCTGGCTACACCTTC
TRBJ2-1 | - | TRBV20-1 | TRBD2 | CSARVAGVGIEQFF | TGCAGTGCTAGAGTTGCGGGAGTTGGAATTGAGCAGTTCTTC
TRBJ1-1 | many | TRBV30 | - | CACERNTEAFF | TGTGCCTGCGAGAGGAACACTGAAGCTTTCTTT
TRBJ1-6 | - | TRBV28 | - | CASSFDPRNSPLHF | TGTGCCAGCAGTTTTGACCCGAGGAATTCACCCCTCCACTTT
TRBJ2-7 | few | TRBV6-2/TRBV6-3 | - | CASSYPLRGNYEQYF | TGTGCCAGCAGTTACCCCCTGCGTGGGAACTACGAGCAGTACTTC